Below, 29 T cell receptor beta chains from the same sample are listed, as sequenced in a study of T cells in Graves' hyperthyroidism and ophthalmopathy. Amplified TCR beta CDR3 regions came from RNA transcripts. The study used the HTBI primer set for a first-round RT-PCR of the TCR CDR3. TCRdb re-called the multiplex PCR reads through MiXCR, storing one row per CDR3 protein. The profile shows around 300,000 distinct CDR3 sequences, approximately 23% of them singletons. Material: blood. Every receptor here comes from a man aged 25 to 40 with Graves' ophthalmopathy.

CDR3 sequence (DNA): TGTGCCAGCAGTTCCCTGGACACATCCTATGGCTACACCTTC. It is translated as CASSSLDTSYGYTF. The gene calls are TRBV12-3 or TRBV12-4 and TRBJ1-2; a weak D match, TRBD1 (5 bases). The CDR3 extends over 14 amino acids. V was clipped by 4 bases and J by 4 bases, with 13 bases between them.

Comments on this clonotype: No conserved phenylalanine or tryptophan is present at the end of the CDR3, so a read error is the likely explanation. The chain couples TRBV19 to TRBJ1-5; tentative D call: TRBD1 (6 bases). V was clipped by 8 bases and J by 5 bases, with 25 bases between them. This CDR3 region has 17 residues. CDR1 is LNHDA and CDR2 is SQIVND in the germline V gene (reference sequence). CDR3 region: CASHHQGQGTSYQPQHL. CDR3 coding DNA: TGTGCCAGTCACCATCAGGGCCAGGGGACGTCCTATCAGCCCCAGCATCTT.

This clonotype was seen a handful of times. This chain's CDR3 is CASSLDPYSYNEQFF. The CDR3 coding sequence is TGTGCCAGCAGCCTCGACCCTTACTCCTACAATGAGCAGTTCTTC. V gene TRBV7-3 combines with J gene TRBJ2-1; D is uncertain. The CDR3 runs to 15 residues. V was cut by 5 bases and J by 0 bases, with 11 bases left in between. Per germline, CDR1 SGHTA and CDR2 FQGTGA.

The chain joins TRBV18 to TRBJ2-4; D unresolved. This CDR3 has 13 residues. Germline CDR1 reads KGHSH; CDR2 reads LQKENI. V lost 0 bases and J lost 5, with 5 bases in between. The CDR3 loop reads CASSPPAENIQYF. The CDR3, as DNA: TGTGCCAGCTCACCACCGGCAGAAAACATTCAGTACTTC.

This rearrangement joins TRBV29-1 to TRBJ1-3; D uncertain. This CDR3 spans 12 amino acids. Germline-derived CDR1 and CDR2 are SQVTM and ANQGSEA. Trimming shortened V by 4 bases and J by 4 bases, and 8 bases separated the two germline ends. CDR3 protein: CSVVGSGNTIYF. The CDR3 bases are TGCAGCGTTGTGGGGTCCGGAAACACCATATATTTT.

In its sample, this clonotype was seen many times. The V call is TRBV11-3, the J call TRBJ2-1; TRBD2 matches at 9 bases. Trimming cost V 3 bases and J 2 bases; bases outside gene matches: 5. This CDR3 has 16 residues. The V gene's germline CDR1 is SGHNT and CDR2 YENEEA. CDR3 in amino acids: CASSFWSSGAYNEQFF. In nucleotides, the CDR3 is TGTGCCAGCAGCTTCTGGTCTAGCGGGGCCTACAATGAGCAGTTCTTC.

On this clonotype itself: A much larger clone lies a single base off, so this may be a read error. The rearrangement links TRBV18 to TRBJ2-1; perhaps TRBD1 as D (6 bases). The CDR3 has 14 residues. CDR1 KGHSH and CDR2 LQKENI come from the germline V gene. The V and J ends lost 5 bases and 9 bases respectively, with 17 bases between them. The CDR3 reads CASSNSLDSAEQFF. As DNA, the CDR3 is TGTGCCAGCTCAAATAGTTTGGACAGCGCTGAGCAGTTCTTC.

This clonotype was picked up many times. Here the CDR3 DNA reads TGTGCCAGCAGTGGACTAGCGGGAGGATTGGAGAAGAAGGATACGCAGTATTTT. Protein sequence: CASSGLAGGLEKKDTQYF. The chain links TRBV28 to TRBJ2-3, with TRBD2 matching 14 bases. This CDR3 is built from 18 residues. The germline V gene encodes CDR1 MDHEN and CDR2 SYDVKM. V dropped 5 bases and J dropped 6; count of bases not matched to a gene: 13.

This clonotype has just a few counts. The V call is TRBV28, the J call TRBJ2-7, with D possibly TRBD2 on 5 matching bases. The CDR3 is 16 amino acids. Germline CDR1 MDHEN, CDR2 SYDVKM. V lost 5 bases, J lost 0 bases, and 17 bases lay in between. The CDR3: CASSPLERRSSYEQYF. In DNA, the CDR3 is TGTGCCAGCAGTCCACTTGAGCGGCGGAGCTCCTACGAGCAGTACTTC.

The V and J genes are TRBV7-2 and TRBJ2-7, with 8 bases aligning to TRBD1. The length of the CDR3 is 13 residues. From germline, CDR1 is SGHTA and CDR2 FQGNSA. V was pared by 5 bases and J by 2 bases, with 2 bases of the junction left unmatched. In DNA form, the CDR3 reads TGTGCCAGCAGCCGCAGGGGGCCCTACGAGCAGTACTTC. It translates to CASSRRGPYEQYF.

The rearrangement joins TRBV5-5 to TRBJ2-7; D gene uncertain. From germline, CDR1 is SGHKS and CDR2 YYEKEE (reference sequence). CDR3 size: 14 residues. Between the trimmed V and J ends, which lost 4 bases and 0 bases, there was a span of 11 bases. As DNA, the CDR3 is TGTGCCAGCAGCCCGCCCCGCCCCTCCTACGAGCAGTACTTC. Translated: CASSPPRPSYEQYF. The complete variable domain, with remaining parts taken from reference TRBV5-5 and TRBJ2-7, reads DAGVTQSPTHLIKTRGQQVTLRCSPISGHKSVSWYQQVLGQGPQFIFQYYEKEERGRGNFPDRFSARQFPNYSSELNVNALLLGDSALYLCASSPPRPSYEQYFGPGTRLTVT.

This clonotype has a handful of counts. The J gene is TRBJ2-5, the V gene TRBV15; D is unclear. V dropped 1 base and J dropped 5 bases, with 17 bases sitting between them. The CDR3 is 16 amino acids. The germline CDR1 and CDR2 sequences are LNHNV and YYDKDF (reference sequence). This CDR3 is CATSRVRTSARETQYF. For the CDR3, the DNA is TGTGCCACCAGCAGAGTCCGGACCAGCGCCAGGGAGACCCAGTACTTC.

This clonotype was picked up many times. V gene TRBV11-2 combines with J gene TRBJ2-5, with 11 bases fitting TRBD1. The V gene's germline CDR1 is SGHAT and CDR2 FQNNGV. The V segment lost 5 bases and the J segment 7 bases; nucleotides outside the gene matches: 9. The CDR3 spans 15 residues. The CDR3 DNA follows: TGTGCCAGCAGCCTAGGACAGGGGGCTTGGAGGACCCAGTACTTC. It translates to CASSLGQGAWRTQYF.

The chain has TRBV20-1 and TRBJ2-2; TRBD2 matches at 9 bases. V shed 3 bases, J shed 7 bases, and the junction held 9 bases outside the gene matches. CDR1 and CDR2 from the germline V gene are DFQATT and SNEGSKA (reference sequence). CDR3 length equals 15 residues. The CDR3 here is CSASSRGRANGELFF. The CDR3 DNA reads as TGCAGTGCTAGTAGCCGCGGGAGGGCCAACGGGGAGCTGTTTTTT.

Note on this clonotype: A much larger clone sits a single nucleotide away, making a read error possible. The genes are TRBV11-3 and TRBJ2-7, with D uncertain. This CDR3 is built from 14 residues. Germline V gene lookup returns CDR1 SGHNT and CDR2 YENEEA. CDR3 DNA sequence: TGTGCCGGCAGCTTAGGACGGGCCTCTCACGAGCAGTACTTC. Translation: CAGSLGRASHEQYF. Full variable domain (outside the CDR3, taken from reference TRBV11-3 and TRBJ2-7): EAGVVQSPRYKIIEKKQPVAFWCNPISGHNTLYWYLQNLGQGPELLIRYENEEAVDDSQLPKDRFSAERLKGVDSTLKIQPAELGDSAVYLCAGSLGRASHEQYFGPGTRLTVT.

The V gene is TRBV20-1, the J gene TRBJ2-1; TRBD2 matches 10 bases. The CDR3 runs 17 residues. Trimming at V came to 3 bases and at J to 1 base, leaving 9 bases not matched to a gene. CDR1 and CDR2 from the germline V gene are DFQATT and SNEGSKA (reference sequence). The CDR3 here is CSASPLAGVNSYNEQFF. CDR3 sequence (DNA): TGCAGTGCTAGTCCCCTAGCGGGAGTAAATTCCTACAATGAGCAGTTCTTC.

This clonotype was seen a handful of times. This rearrangement joins TRBV2 to TRBJ2-2; D uncertain. V was pared by 7 bases and J by 0 bases, with 9 bases between. Germline CDR1 and CDR2: SNHLY and FYNNEI. The CDR3 sequence is 14 residues long. CDR3 in amino acids: CASIEDANTGELFF. CDR3 in DNA: TGTGCCAGCATTGAGGACGCGAACACCGGGGAGCTGTTTTTT.

This clonotype was recorded many times. The chain is built from TRBV20-1 and TRBJ1-5, with 7 positions matching TRBD1. The CDR3 is made up of 14 amino acids. CDR1 is DFQATT and CDR2 is SNEGSKA in the germline V gene (reference sequence). Trimming at V came to 6 bases and at J to 4 bases, leaving 9 bases not matched to a gene. CDR3 protein: CSAAHDRENQPQHF. Written as DNA, the CDR3 is TGCAGTGCGGCCCATGACAGGGAAAATCAGCCCCAGCATTTT.

This clonotype was counted ten times or more. The chain carries TRBV18 and TRBJ2-1, with D uncertain. The CDR3 has 15 amino acids. CDR1 is KGHSH, CDR2 LQKENI, per germline. Trimming stripped 2 bases from V and 5 bases from J, with 13 bases between. CDR3 amino acids: CASSPVAGGNNEQFF. The CDR3 DNA follows: TGTGCCAGCTCACCAGTGGCCGGTGGAAACAATGAGCAGTTCTTC.

Comments on this clonotype: An end of the junction does not agree with germline; a read error may underlie this. J is TRBJ2-1 and V is TRBV11-1; D possibly corresponds to TRBD2 (5 bases). The CDR3 totals 20 residues. Germline loops: CDR1 SGHAT, CDR2 FQDESV (reference sequence). DNA for the CDR3: TGCGCCAGCAGCCCGCGAGCCGGGGTCCTCCCCAGTTCCTCCTACAATGAGCAGTTCTTC. Its translation is CASSPRAGVLPSSSYNEQFF.

V is TRBV6-1 and J is TRBJ2-6; D gene unclear. Trimming shortened V by 3 bases and J by 2 bases, and 8 bases separated the two germline ends. The CDR3 has 15 residues. The germline gives CDR1 MNHNS, CDR2 SASEGT. The CDR3 loop reads CASSDGGAGANVLTF. CDR3 coding DNA: TGTGCCAGCAGTGACGGTGGGGCTGGGGCCAACGTCCTGACTTTC.

There are many counts of this clonotype. The gene calls are TRBV2 and TRBJ1-5, with 7 positions matching TRBD1. Germline trimming cut 7 bases from V and 5 bases from J; bases unmatched to any gene: 5. This CDR3 contains 13 residues. Germline loops: CDR1 SNHLY, CDR2 FYNNEI. The CDR3 DNA reads TGTGCCAGCAATGGACAGGTGCATCAGCCCCAGCATTTT. It encodes CASNGQVHQPQHF.

This clonotype was observed many times. CDR3 sequence (DNA): TGCTCCTGCTTGTCTAGCGGGACAACTCCTCGGGGTGAGCAGTTCTTC. Translated, it gives CSCLSSGTTPRGEQFF. J is TRBJ2-1 and V is TRBV20-1, with 9 bases that match TRBD2. CDR1 DFQATT and CDR2 SNEGSKA come from the germline V gene (reference sequence). The CDR3 has 16 amino acids.

This clonotype occurred a few times. V is TRBV6-1 and J is TRBJ2-7; D might be TRBD2 (5 bases). The length of the CDR3 is 14 residues. CDR1 is MNHNS and CDR2 is SASEGT in the germline V gene. V gave up 5 bases and J gave up 3 bases, with 14 bases separating them. This chain's CDR3 is CASSLAYTLYEQYF. In DNA form, the CDR3 reads TGTGCCAGCAGTTTAGCGTACACTCTCTACGAGCAGTACTTC.

This clonotype was seen more than once but under ten times. The chain carries TRBV11-3 and TRBJ2-5; TRBD2 matches at 9 bases. From germline, CDR1 is SGHNT and CDR2 YENEEA. Unmatched junction bases numbered 7, after V lost 1 base and J lost 4 bases. The CDR3 has 16 residues. This CDR3 reads CASSLGVSGSPETQYF. The CDR3 DNA reads TGTGCCAGCAGCTTAGGGGTTAGCGGGAGCCCAGAGACCCAGTACTTC.

This clonotype was seen repeatedly, ten times or more. This sequence joins TRBV2 and TRBJ1-2, with a tentative D call TRBD1 (5 bases). The V end lost 5 bases, the J end lost 5 bases, and 12 bases lay between the germline ends. Looked up from germline, CDR1 is SNHLY and CDR2 is FYNNEI. The CDR3 loop spans 13 amino acids. CDR3 loop: CASSPGPTYGYTF. CDR3 in DNA: TGTGCCAGCAGTCCAGGGCCGACTTATGGCTACACCTTC.

This clonotype has only a few counts. The chain links TRBV29-1 to TRBJ1-1, with D uncertain. The CDR3 length is 13 residues. CDR1 is SQVTM and CDR2 is ANQGSEA in the germline V gene. The ends were cut back, 1 base at V and 5 bases at J, with 11 bases in the middle. This CDR3 reads CSVEGVAGTEAFF. DNA for the CDR3: TGCAGCGTTGAAGGGGTCGCCGGGACTGAAGCTTTCTTT.

The chain combines TRBV19 with TRBJ1-2; D remains ambiguous. V lost 8 bases, J lost 12 bases, and 25 bases lay in between. Germline lookup yields CDR1 LNHDA and CDR2 SQIVND (reference sequence). CDR3 length: 14 amino acids. CDR3 sequence reads: CASSLEGNSLPNTF. The CDR3 nucleotides are TGTGCCAGTTCCTTAGAAGGGAACTCCCTCCCGAACACCTTC.

With regard to this clonotype: This may be a read error: a much more frequent sequence differs by one nucleotide. The V call is TRBV12-3 or TRBV12-4, the J call TRBJ2-7; TRBD1 matches 9 bases. This CDR3 is 17 amino acids long. The CDR3 DNA is TGTGCCAACAGTTTAGCACTAGGACAGGGGTCCTCCTACGAGCAGTACTTC. It encodes CANSLALGQGSSYEQYF.